This T cell receptor (beta chain) stems from a study of T cells in Graves' hyperthyroidism and ophthalmopathy (dated by TCRdb to the late 2010s). In terms of the full investigation: Peripheral blood was sampled at the time of initial diagnosis, prior to any treatment. The paper describes TCR Vbeta CDR3 sequencing of some 130 peripheral blood samples, made up of 40 to 45 ophthalmopathy patients, around 73 hyperthyroidism patients and 17 progressor patients. For training and testing, the 95 to 100 patients in the discovery cohort were randomly divided in a 7:3 ratio. TCR V-J signatures able to tell the groups apart were searched for in a discovery cohort of around 95 patients, of whom over 40 had Graves' ophthalmopathy and 57 had stable Graves' hyperthyroidism. After blood sampling, hyperthyroidism patients were treated with methimazole at a starting dose of 30 mg daily, and ophthalmopathy patients were treated with high-dose intravenous methylprednisolone. In about 6 Graves' hyperthyroidism patients, the study also compared T-cell repertoires from thyroid tissue with T-cell repertoires from blood. An independent validation cohort of 18 to 20 hyperthyroidism patients and roughly 16 patients who later progressed to ophthalmopathy tested prospective prediction of ophthalmopathy. Results and caveats for the whole study, not just this receptor: Blood samples also contained most of the expanded thyroid clonotypes (frequency above 0.001), which suggests that blood repertoires may reflect thyroid immune responses. In validation, the model predicted progression to ophthalmopathy with 55% to 71% sensitivity and 72% to 85% specificity, a median of around 6.6 months before onset. A 13 V-J signature model separated ophthalmopathy from stable hyperthyroidism, with 87.88% sensitivity and approximately 81% specificity in cross-validation and 80%/75% in testing. Sample size was not statistically predetermined, and blinding of investigators to group allocation was not performed.

A patient counted as having stable Graves' hyperthyroidism if no progression to ophthalmopathy occurred over 18 months of follow-up. The hyperthyroidism patients were between 18 and 65 years old and newly diagnosed, with a disease duration of less than 2 months. Patients with uncontrolled infections, other autoimmune diseases, pregnancy or lactation were excluded. Diagnoses were established on the basis of clinical symptoms, serum thyroxine and TRAb, thyroid ultrasound, and orbital computed tomography. PBMCs were separated from roughly 10 ml of fresh peripheral blood using Ficoll-Paque density gradient centrifugation. Total RNA was extracted using Trizol reagent, and RNA quality was assessed on an Agilent 2100 Bioanalyzer. The CDR3 runs 13 residues from the cysteine to the phenylalanine. CDR3 DNA is the only sequence kept; it has 39 bases, read in frame from the first base. Unmatched junction bases come to 0, with V trimmed by 6 bases and J by 0 bases. According to the germline V gene, CDR1 reads MNHNS and CDR2 reads SASEGT.

This clonotype was recorded at least ten times. Its cognate antigen has yet to be identified. The sample holds no much larger clone one base away, and base qualities are not on file. TCR beta CDR3 regions were amplified from RNA transcripts. A first-round RT-PCR of the TCR CDR3 used the HTBI primer set with the Qiagen OneStep RT-PCR kit. Libraries were constructed in a second round of multiplex PCR, after which size selection and purification were performed. Libraries were sequenced paired-end with 100 bp reads on an Illumina HiSeq2000. The original methods were these. SOAPnuke was used to process the raw data, removing reads that contained adapters or uncalled bases, had a mean Phred below 15, or lacked an exact match to the constant primer or identifier. COPE v1.2.5 was used to merge the high-quality paired reads, and each unique nucleotide sequence was defined as a clonotype. MiTCR v1.1 was used to align clonotypes to the IMGT TRBV, TRBD and TRBJ reference segments. Analysis was restricted to V-J combinations with a frequency above 0.0001, which covered roughly 99% of repertoires. The TCS score was defined as the ratio of F50 (clonal expansion) to E x V (chaos), calculated using BLOSUM62-based TCRdist between CDR3 peptides within each V-J. Welch's t-statistics and random forest reduced 500 to 550 V-J features to 13, which were used in a naive Bayes classifier (R e1071). The raw public data were reprocessed by TCRdb itself: fastp quality trimming at Q25, MiXCR clonotype calling, in-frame beta chains only. Every distinct CDR3 protein forms one entry, paired with its most common genes and DNA. These V and J calls originate from TCRdb's pipeline instead of the authors' own analysis. This sample is represented by around 450,000 distinct CDR3 sequences; around a sixth of them were singletons. Approximately 8% of the sample belongs to the ten largest clones.

This clonotype was obtained from a woman under 30 with Graves' hyperthyroidism. Material for sequencing was blood. The V gene is TRBV6-1 and the J gene is TRBJ2-7; 9 bases in the junction line up with TRBD2. The DNA sequence follows: TGTGCCAGCAGGACTAGCGGCTCCTACGAGCAGTACTTC. This codes for CASRTSGSYEQYF.